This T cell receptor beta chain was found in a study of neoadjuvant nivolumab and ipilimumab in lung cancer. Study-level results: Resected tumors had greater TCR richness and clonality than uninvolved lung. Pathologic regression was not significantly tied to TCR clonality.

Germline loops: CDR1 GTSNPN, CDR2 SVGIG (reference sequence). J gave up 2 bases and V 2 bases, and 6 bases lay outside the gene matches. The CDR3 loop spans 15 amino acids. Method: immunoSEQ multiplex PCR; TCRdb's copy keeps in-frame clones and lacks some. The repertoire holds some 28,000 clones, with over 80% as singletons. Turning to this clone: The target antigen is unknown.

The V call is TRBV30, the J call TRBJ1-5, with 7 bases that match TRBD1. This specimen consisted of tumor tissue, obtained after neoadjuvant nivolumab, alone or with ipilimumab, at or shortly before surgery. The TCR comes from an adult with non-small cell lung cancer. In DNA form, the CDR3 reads TGTGCCTGGAGTACCCGGGACAGAGGCAATCAGCCCCAGCATTTT. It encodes CAWSTRDRGNQPQHF.